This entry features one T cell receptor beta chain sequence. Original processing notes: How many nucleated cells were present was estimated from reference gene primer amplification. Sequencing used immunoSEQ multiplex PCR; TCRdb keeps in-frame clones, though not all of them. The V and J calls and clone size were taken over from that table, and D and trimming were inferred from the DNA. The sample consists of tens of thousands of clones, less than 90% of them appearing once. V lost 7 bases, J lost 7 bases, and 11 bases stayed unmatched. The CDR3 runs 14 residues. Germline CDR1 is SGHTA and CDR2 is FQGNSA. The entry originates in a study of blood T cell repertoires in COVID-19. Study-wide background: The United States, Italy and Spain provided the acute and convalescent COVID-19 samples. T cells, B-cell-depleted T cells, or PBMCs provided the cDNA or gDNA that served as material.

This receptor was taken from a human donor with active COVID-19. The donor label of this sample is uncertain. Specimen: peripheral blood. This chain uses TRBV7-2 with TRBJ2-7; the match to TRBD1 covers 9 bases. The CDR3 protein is CASTSGTGTWEQYF. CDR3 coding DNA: TGTGCCAGCACCTCAGGGACAGGGACCTGGGAGCAGTACTTC. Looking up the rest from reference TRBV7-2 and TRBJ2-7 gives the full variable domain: GAGVSQSPSNKVTEKGKDVELRCDPISGHTALYWYRQSLGQGLEFLIYFQGNSAPDKSGLPSDRFSAERTGGSVSTLTIQRTQQEDSAVYLCASTSGTGTWEQYFGPGTRLTVT.